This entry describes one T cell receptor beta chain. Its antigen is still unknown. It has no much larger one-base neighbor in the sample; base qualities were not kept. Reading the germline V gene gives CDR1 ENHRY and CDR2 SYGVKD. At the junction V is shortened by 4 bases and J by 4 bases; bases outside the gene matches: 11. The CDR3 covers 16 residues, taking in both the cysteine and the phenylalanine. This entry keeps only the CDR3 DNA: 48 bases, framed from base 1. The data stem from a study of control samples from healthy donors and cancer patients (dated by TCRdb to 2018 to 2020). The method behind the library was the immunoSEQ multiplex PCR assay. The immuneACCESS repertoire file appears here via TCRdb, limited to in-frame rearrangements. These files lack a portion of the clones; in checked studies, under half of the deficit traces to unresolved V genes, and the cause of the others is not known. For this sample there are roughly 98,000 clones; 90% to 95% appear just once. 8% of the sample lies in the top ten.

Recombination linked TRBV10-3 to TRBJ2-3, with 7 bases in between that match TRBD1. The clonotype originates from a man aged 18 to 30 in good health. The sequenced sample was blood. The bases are TGTGCCATCAGTGGCATGGAAGGGGGCGTATCAGATACGCAGTATTTT. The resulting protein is CAISGMEGGVSDTQYF.